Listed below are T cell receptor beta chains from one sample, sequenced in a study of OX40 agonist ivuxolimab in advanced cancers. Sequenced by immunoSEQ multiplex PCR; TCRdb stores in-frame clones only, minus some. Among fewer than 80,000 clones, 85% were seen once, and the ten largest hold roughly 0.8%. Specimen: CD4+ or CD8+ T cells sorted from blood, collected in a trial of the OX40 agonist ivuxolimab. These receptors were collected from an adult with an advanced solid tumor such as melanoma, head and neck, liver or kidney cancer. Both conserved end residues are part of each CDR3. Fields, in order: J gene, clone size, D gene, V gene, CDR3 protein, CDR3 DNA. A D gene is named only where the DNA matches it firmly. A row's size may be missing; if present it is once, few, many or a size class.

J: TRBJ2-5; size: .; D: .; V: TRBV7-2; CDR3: CASSPYQGTQYF; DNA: TGTGCCAGCAGCCCCTATCAAGGAACCCAGTACTTC
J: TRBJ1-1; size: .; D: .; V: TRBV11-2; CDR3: CASSRTTNTEAFF; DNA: TGTGCCAGCAGCCGAACAACGAACACTGAAGCTTTCTTT
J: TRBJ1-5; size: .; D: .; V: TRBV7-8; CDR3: CASSLGAEPQHF; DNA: TGTGCCAGCAGCTTAGGGGCGGAGCCCCAGCATTTT
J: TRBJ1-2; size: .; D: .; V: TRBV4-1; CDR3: CASSHTVFYGYTF; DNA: TGCGCCAGCAGCCACACCGTGTTCTATGGCTACACCTTC
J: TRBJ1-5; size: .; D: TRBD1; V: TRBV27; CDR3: CASSPFGGGQGAGNQPQHF; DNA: TGTGCCAGCAGTCCATTTGGCGGGGGACAGGGAGCGGGCAATCAGCCCCAGCATTTT
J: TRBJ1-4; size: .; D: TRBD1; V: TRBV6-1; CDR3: CASRAGGANEKLFF; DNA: TGTGCCAGCAGGGCAGGGGGAGCTAATGAAAAACTGTTTTTT
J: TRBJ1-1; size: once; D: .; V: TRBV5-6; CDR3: CASSLDAGAGTEAFF; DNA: TGTGCCAGCAGCTTGGATGCGGGGGCGGGAACTGAAGCTTTCTTT
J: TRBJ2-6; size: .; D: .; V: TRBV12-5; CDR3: CASGSPGQYSGANVLTF; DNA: TGTGCTAGTGGTTCACCGGGACAATACTCTGGGGCCAACGTCCTGACTTTC
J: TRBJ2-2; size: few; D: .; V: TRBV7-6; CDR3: CASSLTGAGTGELFF; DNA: TGTGCCAGCAGCTTGACAGGCGCGGGGACCGGGGAGCTGTTTTTT
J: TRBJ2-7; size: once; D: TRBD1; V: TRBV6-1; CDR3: CASSERGRGYEQYF; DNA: TGTGCCAGCAGTGAAAGGGGCAGGGGGTACGAGCAGTACTTC
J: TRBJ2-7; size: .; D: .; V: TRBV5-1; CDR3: CASSLGGTASYEQYF; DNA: TGCGCCAGCAGCTTGGGCGGGACAGCATCCTACGAGCAGTACTTC
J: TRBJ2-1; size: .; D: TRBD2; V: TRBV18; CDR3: CASSPPGTRSYNEQFF; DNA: TGTGCCAGCTCACCCCCCGGGACTAGGTCCTACAATGAGCAGTTCTTC
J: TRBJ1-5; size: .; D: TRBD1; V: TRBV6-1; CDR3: CASTRTGTEQPQHF; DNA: TGTGCCAGCACCCGGACAGGGACGGAGCAGCCCCAGCATTTT
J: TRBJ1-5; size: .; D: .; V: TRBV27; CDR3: CASTDRYSNQPQHF; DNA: TGTGCCAGCACCGACAGATATAGCAATCAGCCCCAGCATTTT
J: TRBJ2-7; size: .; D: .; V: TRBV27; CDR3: CASSLSGNSYEQYF; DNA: TGTGCCAGCAGTTTGTCCGGGAACTCCTACGAGCAGTACTTC